These 6 T cell receptor beta chains were all obtained from the same sample, sequenced in a study of blood T cell repertoires in COVID-19. The data were produced by immunoSEQ multiplex PCR, yet TCRdb's version contains in-frame clones alone and is incomplete. The sample consists of 250,000 to 300,000 clones, 70% to 90% of them appearing once. Sample: peripheral blood. The receptors originated from a man aged 18 to 30 with active or convalescent COVID-19.

This clone has more than one count but fewer than ten. This chain joins TRBV6-5 and TRBJ2-7; possible D gene TRBD1, 6 bases. Per germline, CDR1 MNHEY and CDR2 SVGAGI. V was trimmed by 2 bases and J by 1 base, leaving 15 bases between them. The CDR3 totals 16 residues. The CDR3 DNA sequence: TGTGCCAGCAGTTACGGGGGCCGGGGCGGATCCTACGAGCAGTACTTC. It specifies CASSYGGRGGSYEQYF.

This clone was seen a single time. This rearrangement joins TRBV28 to TRBJ2-2; 10 bases match TRBD1. With V trimmed by 3 bases and J by 8 bases, 6 bases remained unmatched. The germline V gene encodes CDR1 MDHEN and CDR2 SYDVKM. The CDR3 has 15 amino acids. CDR3 amino acids: CASSFQGTGVGELFF. The CDR3, as DNA: TGTGCCAGCAGTTTTCAGGGGACAGGGGTTGGGGAGCTGTTTTTT.

V and J are TRBV10-2 and TRBJ1-5; D call uncertain. Germline loops: CDR1 WSHSY, CDR2 SAAADI. CDR3 length: 14 residues. Trimming stripped 0 bases from V and 0 bases from J, with 3 bases between. This chain's CDR3 is CASSESNSNQPQHF. The DNA of the CDR3 is TGCGCCAGCAGTGAGTCTAATAGCAATCAGCCCCAGCATTTT.

This clone was recorded many times. The chain is built from TRBV10-3 and TRBJ2-1; tentatively, D is TRBD2 (5 bases). CDR1 and CDR2 from the germline V gene are ENHRY and SYGVKD. V shed 1 base and J shed 6 bases, with 10 bases lying between them. There are 14 residues in the CDR3. The CDR3 sequence: CAISELSAGNEQFF. The CDR3 DNA sequence: TGTGCCATCAGTGAGTTAAGCGCGGGCAATGAGCAGTTCTTC.

This clone was counted once. The chain links TRBV24-1 to TRBJ1-4; D not resolved. The CDR3 is 15 amino acids. Per the germline V gene, CDR1 is KGHDR and CDR2 is SFDVKD. Trimming took 3 bases from V and 6 from J, leaving 13 bases between them. CDR3 loop: CATSDATTADEKLFF. The DNA for the CDR3 is TGTGCCACCAGTGATGCGACCACTGCGGATGAAAAACTGTTTTTT.

The chain recombines TRBV7-2 with TRBJ2-3; D ambiguous. This CDR3 comprises 15 residues. CDR1 is SGHTA, CDR2 FQGNSA, per germline. The ends were cut back, 3 bases at V and 1 base at J, with 11 bases in the middle. The CDR3 here is CASSFRRLGTDTQYF. The DNA of the CDR3 is TGTGCCAGCAGCTTCCGGCGGCTGGGCACAGATACGCAGTATTTT. Complete variable domain (other parts from reference TRBV7-2 and TRBJ2-3): GAGVSQSPSNKVTEKGKDVELRCDPISGHTALYWYRQSLGQGLEFLIYFQGNSAPDKSGLPSDRFSAERTGGSVSTLTIQRTQQEDSAVYLCASSFRRLGTDTQYFGPGTRLTVL.